The 26 T cell receptor beta chains below all came from one sample that was sequenced in a study of technical replicates of blood from a handful of donors. TCRdb keeps only in-frame clones here, not all; method: immunoSEQ multiplex PCR. The sample holds some 70,000 clones, more than 85% seen once. Sequencing was done on a sample of PBMCs. These receptors all come from a human donor in good health. Some clones in this sample may be carry-over from other donors' samples.

The V gene is TRBV2, the J gene TRBJ2-1, with 12 bases fitting TRBD2. Germline V gene data show CDR1 as SNHLY and CDR2 as FYNNEI. The CDR3 runs 16 residues. The J segment lost 10 bases and the V segment lost 10 bases, leaving 17 bases of the junction unmatched. The CDR3, as DNA: TGTGCCATCCCCCGGCCCACTAGCGGGGGGCCCCAAGAGCAGTTCTTC. This encodes CAIPRPTSGGPQEQFF.

This clone was observed a handful of times. This rearrangement joins TRBV7-9 to TRBJ1-2; the D is unclear. V lost 2 bases, J lost 1 base, and 5 bases lay in between. Germline lookup yields CDR1 SEHNR and CDR2 FQNEAQ (reference sequence). This CDR3 is 13 amino acids long. The chain's CDR3 is CASSLTSNYGYTF. CDR3 sequence (DNA): TGTGCCAGCAGCTTAACCAGTAACTATGGCTACACCTTC.

The chain recombines TRBV18 with TRBJ2-2; a possible D gene is TRBD1 (6 bases). Germline V gene lookup returns CDR1 KGHSH and CDR2 LQKENI. V was clipped by 4 bases and J by 0 bases, with 15 bases between them. The CDR3 spans 17 residues. DNA for the CDR3: TGTGCCAGCTCACTGGTCCGGCAGGGGTCGAACACCGGGGAGCTGTTTTTT. It translates to CASSLVRQGSNTGELFF. Based on the CDR3 plus reference TRBV18 and TRBJ2-2, the full variable domain is NAGVMQNPRHLVRRRGQEARLRCSPMKGHSHVYWYRQLPEEGLKFMVYLQKENIIDESGMPKERFSAEFPKEGPSILRIQQVVRGDSAAYFCASSLVRQGSNTGELFFGEGSRLTVL.

The chain has TRBV7-8 and TRBJ2-7; D is unclear. The V gene's germline CDR1 is SGHVS and CDR2 FQNEAQ. Trimming took 2 bases from V and 3 from J, leaving 8 bases between them. The CDR3 contains 13 residues. CDR3: CASSLTAFYEQYF. DNA of the CDR3: TGTGCCAGCAGCTTAACAGCATTCTACGAGCAGTACTTC.

This clone has only a few counts. V is TRBV6-5 and J is TRBJ1-1; D not certain. CDR1 and CDR2 (germline): MNHEY, SVGAGI. V lost 2 bases to trimming and J lost 4 bases, with 14 bases between them. CDR3 length: 15 amino acids. The CDR3 loop reads CASSYALGPGTEAFF. CDR3 nucleotide sequence: TGTGCCAGCAGTTACGCCCTTGGGCCCGGCACTGAAGCTTTCTTT.

V gene TRBV6-6 combines with J gene TRBJ2-5, with TRBD2 as a possible D gene (7 bases). Between the trimmed V and J ends, which lost 0 bases and 5 bases, there was a span of 16 bases. The germline V gene has CDR1 MNHNY and CDR2 SVGAGI (reference sequence). CDR3 length equals 16 residues. The CDR3 here is CASSYSLGGARETQYF. The CDR3 DNA sequence: TGTGCCAGCAGTTACTCTCTAGGGGGGGCCCGGGAGACCCAGTACTTC.

V is TRBV7-2 and J is TRBJ1-5; 7 nucleotides align to TRBD1. Germline V gene lookup returns CDR1 SGHTA and CDR2 FQGNSA. The CDR3 sequence is 15 residues long. V was pared by 3 bases and J by 4 bases, with 6 bases of the junction left unmatched. The CDR3 loop is CASSLRQGPNQPQHF. CDR3 nucleotide sequence: TGTGCCAGCAGCTTGAGACAGGGACCAAATCAGCCCCAGCATTTT.

This clone appeared a few times. The rearrangement uses TRBV11-2 and TRBJ2-7, with D tentatively TRBD2 (6 bases). V lost 5 bases and J lost 4, with 6 bases in between. In germline, CDR1 is SGHAT, CDR2 FQNNGV. This CDR3 has 11 amino acids. The CDR3 region is CASSRGYEQYF. The CDR3 DNA reads TGTGCCAGCAGCCGGGGGTACGAGCAGTACTTC.

The chain employs TRBV5-1 and TRBJ2-3, with TRBD2 identical over 7 bases. CDR3 length equals 15 residues. Germline values: CDR1 SGHRS, CDR2 YFSETQ. V lost 4 bases and J lost 2; bases outside the gene matches: 7. CDR3 sequence reads: CASSPTSAYTDTQYF. In DNA form, the CDR3 reads TGCGCCAGCAGCCCCACTAGCGCCTACACAGATACGCAGTATTTT.

This chain joins TRBV7-7 and TRBJ2-5, with D maybe TRBD2 (7 bases). This CDR3 is 15 amino acids long. The V gene lost 4 bases and the J gene lost 5 bases, with 17 bases spanning the gap. Germline CDR1 is SSHAT and CDR2 is FNYEAQ (reference sequence). CDR3 nucleotides: TGTGCCAGCAGCTCCGGGTCGGGGGGCCAGGAGACCCAGTACTTC. Amino acid sequence: CASSSGSGGQETQYF.

This chain connects TRBV4-3 to TRBJ1-2; no reliable D call. Between the trimmed V and J ends, which lost 0 bases and 6 bases, there was a span of 11 bases. This CDR3 has 14 amino acids. The germline V gene encodes CDR1 LGHNA and CDR2 YSLEER. Here the CDR3 reads CASSQDRRLNGYTF. The CDR3 region has the DNA TGCGCCAGCAGCCAAGATAGAAGATTGAATGGCTACACCTTC.

The chain has TRBV5-1 and TRBJ2-7; no clear D gene. Trimming pared 0 bases from V and 2 bases from J, leaving 6 bases between. This CDR3 region has 13 residues. The germline gives CDR1 SGHRS, CDR2 YFSETQ. The CDR3 bases are TGCGCCAGCAGCTTGGACACAACCTACGAGCAGTACTTC. The encoded protein is CASSLDTTYEQYF.

The chain couples TRBV19 to TRBJ1-5; 9 bases map to TRBD1. The CDR3 totals 14 residues. With 6 bases clipped from V and 6 bases from J, the junction kept 6 bases outside the gene matches. Germline CDR1 LNHDA, CDR2 SQIVND (reference sequence). The CDR3 sequence: CASRTGGAGQPQHF. CDR3 nucleotide sequence: TGTGCCAGTAGAACAGGGGGCGCGGGTCAGCCCCAGCATTTT.

The chain couples TRBV5-1 to TRBJ2-7, with 9 nucleotides matching TRBD1. CDR1 SGHRS and CDR2 YFSETQ come from the germline V gene. V shed 3 bases, J shed 5 bases, and the junction held 9 bases outside the gene matches. This CDR3 contains 15 residues. Here the CDR3 DNA reads TGCGCCAGCAGCTACCACCCCACAGGGGGCGACGAGCAGTACTTC. Residues: CASSYHPTGGDEQYF.

The V gene is TRBV7-9, the J gene TRBJ1-6, with 10 positions matching TRBD1. Per germline, CDR1 SEHNR and CDR2 FQNEAQ (reference sequence). The CDR3 sequence is 15 residues long. Trimming removed 2 bases from V and 9 bases from J; junction bases left unmatched: 4. The CDR3 loop reads CASSLPGTGASPLHF. As DNA, the CDR3 is TGTGCCAGCAGCTTACCCGGGACAGGGGCTTCACCCCTCCACTTT.

For the CDR3, the DNA is TGTGCCAGCAGTGAAAGGTTTGGGAGTGAAAAACTGTTTTTT. As protein: CASSERFGSEKLFF. The chain links TRBV25-1 to TRBJ1-4, with no clear D. Between the trimmed V and J ends, which lost 2 bases and 7 bases, there was a span of 11 bases. Germline V gene data show CDR1 as MGHDK and CDR2 as SYGVNS. CDR3 length equals 14 residues.

The genes are TRBV4-3 and TRBJ2-1, with 9 positions matching TRBD2. V lost 1 base to trimming and J lost 8 bases; unmatched junction nucleotides: 6. The V gene's germline CDR1 is LGHNA and CDR2 YSLEER. This CDR3 is built from 15 residues. The CDR3 here is CASSQGAGGWDEQFF. CDR3 nucleotide sequence: TGCGCCAGCAGCCAAGGAGCGGGAGGCTGGGATGAGCAGTTCTTC.

The chain recombines TRBV5-1 with TRBJ1-1; D is unclear. The germline gives CDR1 SGHRS, CDR2 YFSETQ. V was pared by 10 bases and J by 2 bases, with 3 bases between. CDR3 length: 9 residues. CDR3 in amino acids: CAGNTEAFF. CDR3 coding DNA: TGCGCCGGCAACACTGAAGCTTTCTTT.

The V call is TRBV7-5, the J call TRBJ2-7; TRBD1 is the table's D call and was not checked against the DNA. TRBV7-5 is tagged as a pseudogene. The CDR3 length is 15 residues. The CDR3 DNA reads TGTGTCAGAAGCGTCGTAGGGGGCTTTAGCTACGAGCAGTACTTC. This gives the protein CVRSVVGGFSYEQYF.

The chain couples TRBV2 to TRBJ1-2, with D hard to call. The germline V gene has CDR1 SNHLY and CDR2 FYNNEI. Between the trimmed V and J ends, which lost 4 bases and 7 bases, there was a span of 10 bases. CDR3 length: 12 residues. The CDR3: CASSGGMSGYTF. The CDR3 DNA reads TGTGCCAGCAGTGGAGGGATGAGTGGCTACACCTTC.

The V call is TRBV30, the J call TRBJ2-3; 8 nucleotides match TRBD2. The J segment lost 5 bases and the V segment lost 4 bases, leaving 8 bases of the junction unmatched. The V gene's germline CDR1 is GTSNPN and CDR2 SVGIG (reference sequence). The CDR3 totals 14 residues. The CDR3 sequence: CAWNQGGGLDTQYF. As DNA, the CDR3 is TGTGCCTGGAATCAGGGCGGGGGGTTAGATACGCAGTATTTT.

This chain links TRBV4-3 with TRBJ2-6; TRBD1 agrees at 9 bases. The V gene's germline CDR1 is LGHNA and CDR2 YSLEER. J gave up 4 bases and V 4 bases, and 11 bases lay outside the gene matches. CDR3 size: 18 residues. This CDR3 is CASSPTWTGVSGANVLTF. The CDR3 DNA is TGCGCCAGCAGCCCCACGTGGACAGGGGTTTCCGGGGCCAACGTCCTGACTTTC.

The chain couples TRBV10-3 to TRBJ2-7, with 7 nucleotides matching TRBD1. The V gene end was trimmed by 8 bases and the J gene end by 0 bases; junction bases not matched to a gene: 1. Germline CDR1 and CDR2: ENHRY and SYGVKD. This CDR3 comprises 12 residues. CDR3 amino acids: CAIGDSSYEQYF. The DNA of the CDR3 is TGTGCCATCGGGGACAGCTCCTACGAGCAGTACTTC.

The rearrangement links TRBV25-1 to TRBJ1-3; 9 bases match TRBD1. With V trimmed by 6 bases and J by 1 base, 10 bases remained unmatched. The CDR3 covers 17 residues. Germline CDR1 is MGHDK and CDR2 is SYGVNS. CDR3 bases: TGTGCCAGCAGGATATCTAGGGACAGGGATTCTGGAAACACCATATATTTT. Amino acids: CASRISRDRDSGNTIYF.

This clone is deemed large. This chain connects TRBV5-1 to TRBJ2-1, with D tentatively TRBD2 (5 bases). The V end was cut by 0 bases, the J end by 8 bases, with 15 bases between. Germline assignment: CDR1 SGHRS and CDR2 YFSETQ. CDR3 size: 15 residues. CDR3 sequence: CASSLALPRVDEQFF. The CDR3, as DNA: TGCGCCAGCAGCTTGGCACTCCCGAGGGTCGATGAGCAGTTCTTC.

The chain uses TRBV9 and TRBJ2-7; a possible D gene is TRBD1 (7 bases). This CDR3 is built from 13 residues. Germline assignment: CDR1 SGDLS and CDR2 YYNGEE. V was clipped by 3 bases and J by 6 bases, with 13 bases between them. Here the CDR3 DNA reads TGTGCCAGCAGCGACCAGGGGGGCGGCGAGCAGTACTTC. Amino acid sequence: CASSDQGGGEQYF. Drawing the rest from reference TRBV9 and TRBJ2-7, the complete variable domain is DSGVTQTPKHLITATGQRVTLRCSPRSGDLSVYWYQQSLDQGLQFLIQYYNGEERAKGNILERFSAQQFPDLHSELNLSSLELGDSALYFCASSDQGGGEQYFGPGTRLTVT.